The 29 T cell receptor beta chains given below trace back to one sample, sequenced in a study of cytomegalovirus exposure and HLA in healthy donors. The PCR employed 60 Vbeta primers together with 13 Jbeta primers. Clones were sequenced by immunoSEQ multiplex PCR, and TCRdb holds only the in-frame ones, with some missing. This sample's table has approximately 190,000 clones. Material for sequencing was PBMCs. Receptor source: a man aged 25-45 years in good health and CMV-seronegative.

The chain is built from TRBV30 and TRBJ1-5, with D possibly matching TRBD1 (6 bases). Trimming removed 2 bases at V and 6 bases at J, with 11 bases between. Germline CDR1 reads GTSNPN; CDR2 reads SVGIG (reference sequence). This CDR3 contains 13 residues. CDR3 loop: CAWSFQGSQPQHF. The CDR3 coding sequence is TGTGCCTGGAGTTTCCAGGGGTCTCAGCCCCAGCATTTT.

This chain connects TRBV28 to TRBJ1-1; tentatively, D is TRBD1 (5 bases). Germline values: CDR1 MDHEN, CDR2 SYDVKM. V was clipped by 2 bases and J by 5 bases, with 12 bases between them. The CDR3 covers 14 residues. DNA of the CDR3: TGTGCCAGCAGTTTAGGGGGGGAAGGAACTGAAGCTTTCTTT. Amino acids: CASSLGGEGTEAFF.

V gene TRBV25-1 combines with J gene TRBJ1-4, with 10 bases matching TRBD1. Germline V gene lookup returns CDR1 MGHDK and CDR2 SYGVNS. The CDR3 runs to 17 residues. With V trimmed by 6 bases and J by 3 bases, 10 bases remained unmatched. The CDR3 loop is CASSRDRGFPSNEKLFF. DNA for the CDR3: TGTGCCAGCAGCCGGGACAGGGGTTTTCCCTCTAATGAAAAACTGTTTTTT. Together with reference TRBV25-1 and TRBJ1-4, the CDR3 gives the full variable domain: EADIYQTPRYLVIGTGKKITLECSQTMGHDKMYWYQQDPGMELHLIHYSYGVNSTEKGDLSSESTVSRIRTEHFPLTLESARPSHTSQYLCASSRDRGFPSNEKLFFGSGTQLSVL.

The chain recombines TRBV5-1 with TRBJ2-2; D ambiguous. V gave up 0 bases and J gave up 1 base, with 4 bases separating them. The CDR3 runs 14 residues. Germline loops: CDR1 SGHRS, CDR2 YFSETQ. CDR3 residues: CASSLAGNTGELFF. The CDR3 DNA sequence: TGCGCCAGCAGCTTGGCCGGGAACACCGGGGAGCTGTTTTTT.

This rearrangement joins TRBV28 to TRBJ2-7, with 11 bases aligning to TRBD2. CDR1 MDHEN and CDR2 SYDVKM come from the germline V gene. Trimming took 5 bases from V and 2 from J; bases not matched to a gene: 5. The CDR3 is 15 amino acids. CDR3 loop: CASSGLLAGAYEQYF. Here the CDR3 DNA reads TGTGCCAGCAGTGGATTACTAGCGGGAGCCTACGAGCAGTACTTC.

The chain links TRBV7-9 to TRBJ1-1; D remains ambiguous. V shed 3 bases and J shed 8 bases, with 7 bases lying between them. Germline V gene lookup returns CDR1 SEHNR and CDR2 FQNEAQ (reference sequence). The CDR3 length is 11 residues. In DNA, the CDR3 is TGTGCCAGCAGCTTGACACCCGAAGCTTTCTTT. Its translation is CASSLTPEAFF.

V and J are TRBV7-2 and TRBJ2-7, with a weak D call TRBD2 (5 bases). Trimming cost V 5 bases and J 2 bases, with 16 bases left between them. The CDR3 is made up of 15 amino acids. Looked up from germline, CDR1 is SGHTA and CDR2 is FQGNSA. CDR3 region: CASSGGSLIAYEQYF. CDR3 bases: TGTGCCAGCAGCGGAGGCTCGCTCATCGCCTACGAGCAGTACTTC.

The chain is built from TRBV7-8 and TRBJ1-4; 10 positions agree with TRBD1. Looked up from germline, CDR1 is SGHVS and CDR2 is FQNEAQ. The CDR3 consists of 15 residues. V was pared by 4 bases and J by 8 bases, with 7 bases of the junction left unmatched. The CDR3, as DNA: TGTGCCAGCAGCTCCGACAGGGGGCGCCGAGAAAAACTGTTTTTT. Protein sequence: CASSSDRGRREKLFF.

V usage is TRBV6-6 and J usage is TRBJ1-4, with a possible D match to TRBD1 (6 bases). Germline CDR1 reads MNHNY; CDR2 reads SVGAGI (reference sequence). There are 14 residues in the CDR3. V dropped 8 bases and J dropped 4 bases, with 14 bases sitting between them. CDR3: CASGTGGLNEKLFF. In DNA form, the CDR3 reads TGTGCCAGCGGGACGGGGGGGCTTAATGAAAAACTGTTTTTT.

The CDR3 DNA is TGCGCCAGCCGACCAACAGGGGAGAATCAGCCCCAGCATTTT. Its protein product is CASRPTGENQPQHF. This rearrangement joins TRBV5-1 to TRBJ1-5, with TRBD1 matching 7 bases. Germline CDR1 and CDR2: SGHRS and YFSETQ. The junction had 8 bases not matched to a gene; V was cut back by 7 bases and J by 4 bases. This CDR3 has 14 amino acids.

Details on this clone: A junction end diverges from the germline sequence, so it may reflect a read error. The rearrangement joins TRBV5-1 to TRBJ2-2; 11 bases agree with TRBD2. Germline V gives CDR1 SGHRS, CDR2 YFSETQ. The CDR3 covers 15 residues. CDR3 bases: TGCGCCAGCACCTTGGGACTAGCGGATACCGGGGAGCTGTTTTTT. Translated: CASTLGLADTGELFF.

V and J are TRBV18 and TRBJ1-1, with 8 bases fitting TRBD1. Germline trimming cut 6 bases from V and 1 base from J; bases unmatched to any gene: 10. There are 16 residues in the CDR3. Per germline, CDR1 KGHSH and CDR2 LQKENI. CDR3: CASSKPGGSGNTEAFF. The CDR3 DNA follows: TGTGCCAGCTCGAAGCCAGGGGGCAGTGGGAACACTGAAGCTTTCTTT.

The rearrangement links TRBV7-9 to TRBJ2-7, with D unresolved. V lost 4 bases to trimming and J lost 2 bases, with 9 bases between them. The germline gives CDR1 SEHNR, CDR2 FQNEAQ (reference sequence). The CDR3 has 13 amino acids. The CDR3 here is CASSYPSAYEQYF. DNA for the CDR3: TGTGCCAGCAGCTATCCAAGCGCCTACGAGCAGTACTTC.

J is TRBJ2-7 and V is TRBV6-6; D possibly corresponds to TRBD2 (6 bases). V shed 4 bases and J shed 1 base, with 14 bases lying between them. This CDR3 spans 15 amino acids. CDR1 and CDR2 (germline): MNHNY, SVGAGI (reference sequence). CDR3 region: CASSSPASESYEQYF. The CDR3 DNA follows: TGTGCCAGCAGTTCCCCAGCTAGCGAGTCCTACGAGCAGTACTTC.

The chain carries TRBV7-7 and TRBJ2-2; TRBD1 agrees at 7 bases. CDR1 is SSHAT, CDR2 FNYEAQ, per germline (reference sequence). This CDR3 is built from 14 residues. The V segment lost 5 bases and the J segment 1 base; nucleotides outside the gene matches: 1. The CDR3 loop reads CASSQGVNTGELFF. The CDR3 region has the DNA TGTGCCAGCAGCCAGGGGGTGAACACCGGGGAGCTGTTTTTT.

The chain uses TRBV7-9 and TRBJ1-3; 7 bases align to TRBD1. The ends lost 0 bases at V and 2 bases at J; junction bases unmatched: 4. The CDR3 has 16 residues. CDR1 and CDR2 (germline): SEHNR, FQNEAQ (reference sequence). This CDR3 reads CASSLANTGAGNTIYF. In DNA, the CDR3 is TGTGCCAGCAGCTTAGCGAACACAGGGGCTGGAAACACCATATATTTT.

This chain connects TRBV18 to TRBJ2-5; 7 bases are shared with TRBD2. J lost 4 bases, V lost 0 bases, and 5 bases had no gene match. CDR1 is KGHSH, CDR2 LQKENI, per germline. This CDR3 region has 15 residues. The CDR3 coding sequence is TGTGCCAGCTCACCACCCGTGGGAGGGCCAGAGACCCAGTACTTC. Translating gives CASSPPVGGPETQYF.

This chain joins TRBV6-6 and TRBJ1-4; 11 bases map to TRBD1. V lost 6 bases to trimming and J lost 7 bases; unmatched junction nucleotides: 10. The CDR3 runs to 16 residues. Germline V gives CDR1 MNHNY, CDR2 SVGAGI (reference sequence). The CDR3 region has the DNA TGTGCCAGCAGCCTCCCTCCGGGACAGGGGGGTGAAAAACTGTTTTTT. Protein: CASSLPPGQGGEKLFF.

Points on this clone: The junction departs from germline at one end; a sequencing error may be responsible. Here the CDR3 reads CAISANRGTYEQHF. Written as DNA, the CDR3 is TGTGCCATCAGTGCGAACAGGGGAACCTACGAGCAGCACTTC. V and J are TRBV10-3 and TRBJ2-7; 7 bases map to TRBD1. The CDR3 loop spans 14 amino acids. From germline, CDR1 is ENHRY and CDR2 SYGVKD.

The chain recombines TRBV19 with TRBJ1-1; a possible D gene is TRBD1 (5 bases). The germline V gene encodes CDR1 LNHDA and CDR2 SQIVND (reference sequence). Between the trimmed V and J ends, which lost 7 bases and 2 bases, there was a span of 20 bases. The CDR3 is 16 residues long. In nucleotides, the CDR3 is TGTGCCAGTACCCAACTAGTACGGGGACTAAACACTGAAGCTTTCTTT. Encoded protein: CASTQLVRGLNTEAFF.

The rearrangement uses TRBV7-2 and TRBJ2-7, with 7 bases fitting TRBD1. J gave up 1 base and V 4 bases, and 7 bases lay outside the gene matches. Germline CDR1 and CDR2: SGHTA and FQGNSA. The CDR3 covers 15 residues. CDR3 amino acids: CASSSTGTVSYEQYF. The CDR3 coding sequence is TGTGCCAGCAGCTCAACCGGGACAGTTTCCTACGAGCAGTACTTC.

This chain links TRBV5-1 with TRBJ1-2; D gene ambiguous. The V and J ends lost 0 bases and 2 bases respectively, with 14 bases between them. CDR3 length: 16 residues. Germline V gene lookup returns CDR1 SGHRS and CDR2 YFSETQ. CDR3 sequence (DNA): TGCGCCAGCAGCTTGGACGGCGGAAGAAGAAACTATGGCTACACCTTC. It encodes CASSLDGGRRNYGYTF.

The chain is built from TRBV19 and TRBJ2-7; possible D gene TRBD2, 6 bases. Germline loops: CDR1 LNHDA, CDR2 SQIVND (reference sequence). V lost 5 bases, J lost 3 bases, and 11 bases lay in between. CDR3 length: 13 residues. The CDR3 loop reads CASSGGSYYEQYF. In DNA form, the CDR3 reads TGTGCCAGTAGTGGGGGGTCTTACTACGAGCAGTACTTC.

The chain has TRBV10-1 and TRBJ1-6; D might be TRBD1 (6 bases). CDR3 size: 13 residues. Germline V gives CDR1 WNHNN, CDR2 SYGVQD (reference sequence). V gave up 4 bases and J gave up 9 bases, with 10 bases separating them. This CDR3 reads CASSAGDGSPLHF. As DNA, the CDR3 is TGCGCCAGCAGTGCAGGGGACGGTTCACCCCTCCACTTT.

Details on this clone: At one of its ends the junction is not consistent with the germline gene, which may arise from a read error. The chain couples TRBV14 to TRBJ1-2, with unresolved D. Germline assignment: CDR1 SGHDN and CDR2 FVKESK. CDR3 length: 13 amino acids. The CDR3 sequence is CASSQKIDYGCTF. CDR3 DNA: TGTGCCAGCAGCCAAAAGATCGACTATGGCTGCACCTTC. The entire variable domain, with the rest obtained from reference TRBV14 and TRBJ1-2, is as follows: EAGVTQFPSHSVIEKGQTVTLRCDPISGHDNLYWYRRVMGKEIKFLLHFVKESKQDESGMPNNRFLAERTGGTYSTLKVQPAELEDSGVYFCASSQKIDYGCTFGSGTRLTVV.

The chain couples TRBV27 to TRBJ2-7; TRBD2 agrees at 10 bases. This CDR3 comprises 15 residues. Germline CDR1 MNHEY, CDR2 SMNVEV (reference sequence). J was trimmed by 3 bases and V by 6 bases; bases with no gene match: 8. The CDR3 nucleotides are TGTGCCAGCAGCCCTTTGGCTAGCGGGGGCTACGAGCAGTACTTC. Residues: CASSPLASGGYEQYF.

This chain uses TRBV28 with TRBJ1-1, with a possible D match to TRBD1 (6 bases). Germline CDR1 reads MDHEN; CDR2 reads SYDVKM. The CDR3 has 13 residues. The V gene lost 2 bases and the J gene lost 8 bases, with 12 bases spanning the gap. CDR3 nucleotides: TGTGCCAGCAGTTTAGGGTCGGGGACAGAAGCTTTCTTT. Translating it yields CASSLGSGTEAFF.

This chain uses TRBV4-3 with TRBJ2-1, with a tentative D call TRBD2 (7 bases). The V and J ends lost 4 bases and 4 bases respectively, with 17 bases between them. Germline V lookup: CDR1 LGHNA, CDR2 YSLEER. The length of the CDR3 is 16 residues. CDR3 region: CASSRGPSGEYNEQFF. In DNA form, the CDR3 reads TGCGCCAGCAGCCGGGGGCCGAGCGGGGAATACAATGAGCAGTTCTTC.

The rearrangement links TRBV4-1 to TRBJ1-6; D is perhaps TRBD1 (5 bases). The CDR3 sequence is 19 residues long. In germline, CDR1 is MGHRA, CDR2 YSYEKL. Trimming stripped 1 base from V and 4 bases from J, with 20 bases between. The CDR3 here is CASSQVPGSRAYYNSPLHF. For the CDR3, the DNA is TGCGCCAGCAGCCAAGTGCCAGGGTCCAGAGCATATTATAATTCACCCCTCCACTTT.